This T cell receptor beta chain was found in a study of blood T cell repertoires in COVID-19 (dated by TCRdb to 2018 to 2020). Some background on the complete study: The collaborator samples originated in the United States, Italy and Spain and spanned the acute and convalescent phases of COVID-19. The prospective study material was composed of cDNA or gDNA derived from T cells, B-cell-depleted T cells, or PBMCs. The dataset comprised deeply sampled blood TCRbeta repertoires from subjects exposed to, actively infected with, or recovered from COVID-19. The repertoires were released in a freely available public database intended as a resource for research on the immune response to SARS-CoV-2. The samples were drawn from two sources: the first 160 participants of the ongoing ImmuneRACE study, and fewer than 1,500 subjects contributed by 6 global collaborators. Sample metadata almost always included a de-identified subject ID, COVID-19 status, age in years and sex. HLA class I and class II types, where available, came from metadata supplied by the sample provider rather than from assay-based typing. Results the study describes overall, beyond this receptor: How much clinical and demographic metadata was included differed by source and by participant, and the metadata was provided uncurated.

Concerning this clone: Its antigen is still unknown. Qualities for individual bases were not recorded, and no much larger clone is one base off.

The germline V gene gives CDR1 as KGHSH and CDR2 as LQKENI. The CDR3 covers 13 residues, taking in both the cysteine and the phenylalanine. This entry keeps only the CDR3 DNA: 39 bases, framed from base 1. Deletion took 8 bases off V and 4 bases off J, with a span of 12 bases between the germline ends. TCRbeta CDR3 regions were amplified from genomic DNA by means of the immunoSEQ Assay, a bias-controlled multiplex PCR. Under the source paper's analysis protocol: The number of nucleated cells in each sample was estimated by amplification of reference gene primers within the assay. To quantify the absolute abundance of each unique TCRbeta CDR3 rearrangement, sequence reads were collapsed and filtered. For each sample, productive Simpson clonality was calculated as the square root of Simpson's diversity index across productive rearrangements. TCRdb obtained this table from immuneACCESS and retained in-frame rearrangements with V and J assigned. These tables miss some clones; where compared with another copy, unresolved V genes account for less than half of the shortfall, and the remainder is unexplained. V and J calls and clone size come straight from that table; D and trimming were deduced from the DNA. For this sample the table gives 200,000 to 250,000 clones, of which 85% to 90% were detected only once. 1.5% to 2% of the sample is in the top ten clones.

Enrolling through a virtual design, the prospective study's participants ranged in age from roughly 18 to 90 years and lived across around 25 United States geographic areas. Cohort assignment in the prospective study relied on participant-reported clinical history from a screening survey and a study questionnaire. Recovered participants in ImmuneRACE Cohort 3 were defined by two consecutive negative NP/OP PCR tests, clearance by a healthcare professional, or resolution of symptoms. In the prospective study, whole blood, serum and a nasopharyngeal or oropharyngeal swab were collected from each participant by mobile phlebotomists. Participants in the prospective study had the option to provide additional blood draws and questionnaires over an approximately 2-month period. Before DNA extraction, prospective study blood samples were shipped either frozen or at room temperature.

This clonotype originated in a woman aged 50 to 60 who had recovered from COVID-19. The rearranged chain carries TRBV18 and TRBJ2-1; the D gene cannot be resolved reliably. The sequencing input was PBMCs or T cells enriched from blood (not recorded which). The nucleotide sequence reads TGTGCCAGCCTCAGTTCCCAGTACAATGAGCAGTTCTTC. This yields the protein CASLSSQYNEQFF.